This T cell receptor beta chain was observed in a study of CD8 T cells in ankylosing spondylitis. Points from the study as a whole: Blood of patients with ankylosing spondylitis appeared to be characterized by a TCR beta motif of eight or nine highly homologous variants.

V gave up 7 bases and J gave up 2 bases, with 12 bases separating them. Germline values: CDR1 MGHDK, CDR2 SYGVNS. CDR3 length: 13 amino acids. It was by quantitative 5'-RACE with molecular barcodes that TCR beta libraries were made. MiXCR, applied by TCRdb to the 5' RACE reads, yields one record per CDR3 protein. In the table there are 150,000 to 200,000 distinct CDR3 sequences, 30% to 35% of which are singletons. Regarding this clonotype: The target antigen is unknown.

The sequence was obtained from a male donor with ankylosing spondylitis. The chain carries TRBV25-1 and TRBJ2-7, with D perhaps matching TRBD2 (5 bases). The sample consisted of synovial fluid, either unsorted or a sorted T cell fraction (not recorded which). Here the CDR3 reads CASTQGGTYEQYF. CDR3 nucleotide sequence: TGTGCCAGCACCCAAGGAGGTACCTACGAGCAGTACTTC.